This paragraph reports one TCR beta chain. Its antigen is not identified. PCR involved 60 Vbeta and 13 Jbeta primers. Clones were read by immunoSEQ multiplex PCR, and TCRdb kept only the in-frame ones, dropping some. Of about 67,000 clones listed, approximately 71% are singletons. This entry is derived from a study of cytomegalovirus exposure and HLA in healthy donors. Whole-study findings and limits: Later examination showed HLA-associated TCR beta chains had greater clonal expansion than equally common others. A link between a missense DCLRE1C variant and TCR beta V- and J-gene trimming emerged from a later analysis.

The clonotype comes from a man in his fifties or sixties in good health and CMV-seropositive. Input material: PBMCs.

The CDR3 here is CASGLAGGLNNEQFF. Here the CDR3 DNA reads TGTGCCAGCGGACTAGCGGGGGGCCTAAACAATGAGCAGTTCTTC. The chain employs TRBV6-5 and TRBJ2-1; the match to TRBD2 covers 14 bases. Germline CDR1 and CDR2: MNHEY and SVGAGI. This CDR3 is built from 15 residues. Trimming removed 8 bases from V and 5 bases from J; junction bases left unmatched: 5.